This T cell receptor beta chain came from a study of control samples from healthy donors and cancer patients. Sequencing used immunoSEQ multiplex PCR; TCRdb keeps in-frame clones, though not all of them. The sample contains approximately 100,000 clones, roughly nine tenths of which appear only once. Sample: blood. This clonotype originated in a human donor in good health. The donor label of this sample is uncertain.

DNA for the CDR3: TGTGCCAGCAGTCCCGGGACGGAGAACACTGAAGCTTTCTTT. The encoded protein is CASSPGTENTEAFF. The chain links TRBV6-2 or TRBV6-3 to TRBJ1-1; possibly TRBD1 for D (5 bases). Between the trimmed V and J ends, which lost 5 bases and 1 base, there was a span of 11 bases. CDR3 length equals 14 residues. From germline, CDR1 is MNHEY and CDR2 SVGEGT.